The 25 T cell receptor beta chains below were found in one sample sequenced in a study of T-cell memory formation after mild COVID-19. One entry per CDR3 protein, called by TCRdb with MiXCR from the 5' RACE reads. The table has about half a million distinct CDR3 sequences, about 18% seen once. Sequenced sample: PBMCs or a T cell subset sorted from them (not recorded which). These receptors were taken from an adult woman who had mild COVID-19 (a few samples of this study predate the infection). Cell type and time point are not known.

CDR3 DNA: TGCAGCGTTGGACAAGAGTACGAGCAGTACTTC. Encoded protein: CSVGQEYEQYF. The rearrangement uses TRBV29-1 and TRBJ2-7, with unresolved D. The CDR3 contains 11 residues. The V end lost 4 bases, the J end lost 4 bases, and 8 bases lay between the germline ends. The germline V gene encodes CDR1 SQVTM and CDR2 ANQGSEA.

This clonotype showed up just a few times. The rearrangement joins TRBV24-1 to TRBJ2-6; TRBD2 matches 9 bases. Looked up from germline, CDR1 is KGHDR and CDR2 is SFDVKD. The V gene end was trimmed by 6 bases and the J gene end by 0 bases; junction bases not matched to a gene: 8. This CDR3 comprises 18 residues. CDR3 sequence: CATSSRLAESSGANVLTF. The CDR3, as DNA: TGTGCCACCAGTTCACGACTAGCGGAAAGCTCTGGGGCCAACGTCCTGACTTTC.

This clonotype was observed a few times. The chain couples TRBV19 to TRBJ1-2, with D unresolved. Per the germline V gene, CDR1 is LNHDA and CDR2 is SQIVND (reference sequence). The V gene lost 3 bases and the J gene lost 8 bases, with 7 bases spanning the gap. The CDR3 covers 11 residues. The CDR3 region is CASSIGNGYTF. The CDR3 DNA sequence: TGTGCCAGTAGTATTGGGAACGGCTACACCTTC.

This clonotype has only a few counts. This chain links TRBV6-2 or TRBV6-3 with TRBJ2-2; D is perhaps TRBD2 (7 bases). The germline V gene has CDR1 MNHEY and CDR2 SVGEGT. The CDR3 is 16 amino acids. Trimming pared 6 bases from V and 4 bases from J, leaving 18 bases between. CDR3 coding DNA: TGTGCCAGCAGAAACGGACTAGGGGGTGGCACCGGGGAGCTGTTTTTT. Its protein product is CASRNGLGGGTGELFF.

This clonotype turned up a few times. This chain joins TRBV5-4 and TRBJ2-3; the match to TRBD2 covers 7 bases. The ends lost 3 bases at V and 0 bases at J; junction bases unmatched: 4. The CDR3 runs 15 residues. In germline, CDR1 is SGHNT, CDR2 YYREEE (reference sequence). CDR3 nucleotides: TGTGCCAGCAGCTGGGGGAGGGCCAGCACAGATACGCAGTATTTT. Translated, it gives CASSWGRASTDTQYF.

This clonotype was seen a handful of times. The CDR3 is CASSFGQASTDTQYF. The DNA for the CDR3 is TGTGCCAGCAGTTTTGGGCAGGCCTCCACAGATACGCAGTATTTT. The rearrangement uses TRBV12-3 or TRBV12-4 and TRBJ2-3; no firm D call. The CDR3 has 15 amino acids. Trimming removed 3 bases at V and 2 bases at J, with 12 bases between.

This clonotype was detected many times. The chain combines TRBV11-2 with TRBJ2-1; D remains ambiguous. V lost 0 bases and J 2 bases, leaving 8 bases between the germline ends. Germline CDR1 SGHAT, CDR2 FQNNGV. The CDR3 covers 15 residues. CDR3 sequence: CASSLEFTPYNEQFF. CDR3 nucleotide sequence: TGTGCCAGCAGCTTAGAATTCACGCCCTACAATGAGCAGTTCTTC.

This clonotype showed up many times. The chain joins TRBV18 to TRBJ2-7; D unclear. The V gene lost 0 bases and the J gene lost 2 bases, with 5 bases spanning the gap. Germline V CDR1 and CDR2: KGHSH, LQKENI. This CDR3 spans 13 amino acids. CDR3 bases: TGTGCCAGCTCACCACCAACAACCTACGAGCAGTACTTC. Amino acids: CASSPPTTYEQYF.

The J gene is TRBJ2-1, the V gene TRBV7-9; tentative D call: TRBD2 (6 bases). Trimming cost V 4 bases and J 9 bases, with 10 bases left between them. Germline V CDR1 and CDR2: SEHNR, FQNEAQ (reference sequence). The CDR3 loop spans 12 amino acids. In DNA form, the CDR3 reads TGTGCCAGCAGCTGGGGGGAGGCTGAGCAGTTCTTC. Its protein product is CASSWGEAEQFF.

This chain joins TRBV6-2 or TRBV6-3 and TRBJ2-3, with 7 bases fitting TRBD2. J was trimmed by 2 bases and V by 6 bases; bases with no gene match: 5. Germline CDR1 is MNHEY and CDR2 is SVGEGT. The CDR3 is made up of 14 amino acids. CDR3 amino acids: CASSPSGYTDTQYF. The CDR3 DNA reads as TGTGCCAGCAGCCCTAGCGGCTACACAGATACGCAGTATTTT.

The V and J genes are TRBV12-3 or TRBV12-4 and TRBJ1-2; the D gene is possibly TRBD1 (5 bases). Trimming stripped 8 bases from V and 2 bases from J, with 15 bases between. The CDR3 has 14 residues. The CDR3 loop is CASLPAGVNYGYTF. In nucleotides, the CDR3 is TGTGCCAGCCTTCCTGCGGGGGTAAACTATGGCTACACCTTC.

The chain joins TRBV6-2 or TRBV6-3 to TRBJ2-1, with D perhaps matching TRBD2 (6 bases). V was pared by 0 bases and J by 4 bases, with 16 bases between. The length of the CDR3 is 17 residues. Germline loops: CDR1 MNHEY, CDR2 SVGEGT. The CDR3 spells CASSYSGLEGGYNEQFF. CDR3 sequence (DNA): TGTGCCAGCAGTTACTCAGGTCTTGAGGGAGGTTACAATGAGCAGTTCTTC.

The gene calls are TRBV4-2 and TRBJ1-3, with D tentatively TRBD1 (5 bases). Trimming stripped 1 base from V and 0 bases from J, with 10 bases between. Germline V gene lookup returns CDR1 LGHNA and CDR2 YNFKEQ. The length of the CDR3 is 16 residues. CDR3 loop: CASSQVSRASGNTIYF. Written as DNA, the CDR3 is TGTGCCAGCAGCCAAGTATCCAGGGCCTCTGGAAACACCATATATTTT.

This clonotype was seen a few times. V usage is TRBV10-3 and J usage is TRBJ1-2, with D unresolved. This CDR3 comprises 13 residues. Germline CDR1 is ENHRY and CDR2 is SYGVKD. The V gene lost 2 bases and the J gene lost 0 bases, with 4 bases spanning the gap. The CDR3 DNA reads as TGTGCCATCAGTGAGACATCTAACTATGGCTACACCTTC. Residues: CAISETSNYGYTF.

The rearrangement uses TRBV29-1 and TRBJ2-3, with D possibly matching TRBD1 (5 bases). CDR1 SQVTM and CDR2 ANQGSEA come from the germline V gene. V was shortened by 8 bases and J by 8 bases, with 20 bases between the two germline ends. The CDR3 consists of 13 residues. In nucleotides, the CDR3 is TGCAGCTACGAAAGGGGCAGCCCGGGTACGCAGTATTTT. It encodes CSYERGSPGTQYF.

The chain has TRBV2 and TRBJ2-3; the D is unclear. Germline assignment: CDR1 SNHLY and CDR2 FYNNEI. This CDR3 contains 12 residues. With 4 bases removed from V and 4 bases from J, the gap between germline ends came to 6 bases. CDR3 in amino acids: CASSVRPDTQYF. DNA for the CDR3: TGTGCCAGCAGTGTCCGCCCAGATACGCAGTATTTT.

This clonotype was detected ten times or more. The CDR3 loop reads CSARDPPEQYF. The CDR3 DNA follows: TGCAGTGCTAGAGACCCCCCCGAGCAGTACTTC. The V gene is TRBV20-1, the J gene TRBJ2-7; D not resolved. CDR1 is DFQATT, CDR2 SNEGSKA, per germline (reference sequence). V lost 0 bases to trimming and J lost 6 bases, with 6 bases between them. The CDR3 is made up of 11 amino acids.

The chain carries TRBV4-1 and TRBJ2-1; 7 bases line up with TRBD1. With 2 bases clipped from V and 6 bases from J, the junction kept 10 bases outside the gene matches. Germline V gene sequence: CDR1 MGHRA, CDR2 YSYEKL. The CDR3 totals 16 residues. This CDR3 reads CASSQQEQGRGNEQFF. The CDR3 DNA follows: TGCGCCAGCAGCCAACAGGAACAGGGGAGAGGCAATGAGCAGTTCTTC.

The rearrangement uses TRBV5-6 and TRBJ2-7, with TRBD2 as a possible D gene (6 bases). V was shortened by 0 bases and J by 6 bases, with 13 bases between the two germline ends. The germline gives CDR1 SGHDT, CDR2 YYEEEE. This CDR3 is built from 14 residues. The CDR3 loop is CASSLVGRDSEQYF. CDR3 in DNA: TGTGCCAGCAGCTTGGTTGGCAGGGACTCCGAGCAGTACTTC.

J is TRBJ2-7 and V is TRBV5-1, with D tentatively TRBD2 (6 bases). Germline lookup yields CDR1 SGHRS and CDR2 YFSETQ. V was trimmed by 7 bases and J by 8 bases, leaving 13 bases between them. The CDR3 is 11 amino acids. The CDR3 loop is CASSGGAQQYF. The CDR3 DNA follows: TGCGCCAGCTCCGGCGGGGCTCAGCAGTACTTC.

This clonotype was picked up many times. The V gene is TRBV25-1, the J gene TRBJ2-1; perhaps TRBD2 as D (5 bases). CDR3 length: 18 residues. Trimming stripped 1 base from V and 0 bases from J, with 16 bases between. In germline, CDR1 is MGHDK, CDR2 SYGVNS. CDR3 amino acids: CASSESSRRPSSYNEQFF. Written as DNA, the CDR3 is TGTGCCAGCAGTGAATCTTCACGGAGGCCCAGCTCCTACAATGAGCAGTTCTTC.

The chain carries TRBV7-2 and TRBJ2-7; no clear D gene. Trimming shortened V by 5 bases and J by 4 bases, and 12 bases separated the two germline ends. Germline V gene data show CDR1 as SGHTA and CDR2 as FQGNSA. The CDR3 loop spans 13 amino acids. This chain's CDR3 is CASSRSLGYEQYF. CDR3 sequence (DNA): TGTGCCAGCAGCCGCAGCCTCGGTTACGAGCAGTACTTC.

Remarks on this clonotype: One junction end does not reproduce the germline sequence, and a read error may be involved. The J gene is TRBJ1-6, the V gene TRBV6-2 or TRBV6-3; 7 positions match TRBD1. Germline lookup yields CDR1 MNHEY and CDR2 SVGEGT. The CDR3 has 13 residues. DNA for the CDR3: TGTGCCAGCAGTTCTCGAGACAGGGCACCCCTCCAATTT. The encoded protein is CASSSRDRAPLQF.

In DNA form, the CDR3 reads TGTGCCTGGAGTGTACGGGTCGCAGGGGACAATCAGCCCCAGCATTTT. Protein product: CAWSVRVAGDNQPQHF. J is TRBJ1-5 and V is TRBV30; a possible D gene is TRBD1 (6 bases). CDR1 and CDR2 (germline): GTSNPN, SVGIG (reference sequence). This CDR3 has 16 amino acids. V shed 0 bases and J shed 3 bases, with 15 bases lying between them. Full variable domain (remainder filled in from reference TRBV30 and TRBJ1-5): SQTIHQWPATLVQPVGSPLSLECTVEGTSNPNLYWYRQAAGRGLQLLFYSVGIGQISSEVPQNLSASRPQDRQFILSSKKLLLSDSGFYLCAWSVRVAGDNQPQHFGDGTRLSIL.

This clonotype was seen a few times. J is TRBJ2-5 and V is TRBV9; weak D call: TRBD2 (6 bases). Germline V lookup: CDR1 SGDLS, CDR2 YYNGEE. CDR3 length equals 14 residues. V was trimmed by 4 bases and J by 2 bases, leaving 12 bases between them. As DNA, the CDR3 is TGTGCCAGCAGCCACCCGGGGGAACAAGAGACCCAGTACTTC. Its protein is CASSHPGEQETQYF.